This T cell receptor beta chain was identified in a study of regulatory T cells in long-lasting Graves disease. This clonotype was counted at least ten times. For TCR beta, libraries came from iRepertoire HTBI primers and Arm-PCR of CDR3 regions. One entry per CDR3 protein results from TCRdb running MiXCR on the multiplex PCR reads. The data show about 430,000 distinct CDR3 sequences, roughly a fifth seen once. CDR3 size: 15 residues. The V gene's germline CDR1 is MDHEN and CDR2 SYDVKM. V shed 5 bases, J shed 7 bases, and the junction held 9 bases outside the gene matches. Time point defined: persistent/refractory GD, antithyroid drugs over 5 years with positive TRAb. From PBMCs, RNA was extracted and then used to make the TCR library.

Source: peripheral blood mononuclear cells (PBMCs), taken when the disease was refractory, from a patient treated with antithyroid drugs. The rearrangement joins TRBV28 to TRBJ1-5; 9 bases agree with TRBD1. The TCR originated in a female donor with Graves disease. CDR3 amino acids: CASSARDRVTQPQHF. The CDR3 region has the DNA TGTGCCAGCAGTGCCCGGGACAGGGTCACCCAGCCCCAGCATTTT.